The present TCR beta chain was sequenced within a study of T cell responses to AZD1222 COVID-19 vaccine. The V end was cut by 6 bases, the J end by 0 bases, with 9 bases between. This CDR3 has 13 amino acids. CDR1 is MGHDK and CDR2 is SYGVNS in the germline V gene. Profiled with immunoSEQ multiplex PCR; TCRdb holds only in-frame clones, not every one. The data show roughly 150,000 clones, approximately 93% seen once. On this clone: No antigen is known for it.

Study-level results: Nearly half of spike-specific TCRs reportedly go after variant regions that carry no mutations. Increased Spike-specific TCR breadth and depth were observed after two AZD1222 doses.

This TCR was recovered from an adult who received the AZD1222 COVID-19 vaccine. The chain uses TRBV25-1 and TRBJ2-7, with D perhaps TRBD1 (6 bases). The material sequenced was peripheral blood, taken 28 days after the second AZD1222 dose. CDR3 bases: TGTGCCAGCAGCCGGGACACCTCCTACGAGCAGTACTTC. Residues: CASSRDTSYEQYF.